These T cell receptor beta chains were read from a single sample in a study of blood T cell repertoires in COVID-19. The method was immunoSEQ multiplex PCR; TCRdb's version includes in-frame clones alone and lacks a portion of them. Of about 170,000 clones listed, about 87% are singletons. Sequenced: peripheral blood. The receptor set was obtained from a man between 18 and 29 years old with active or convalescent COVID-19. Both conserved end residues are part of each CDR3. The order of the fields is CDR3 protein, CDR3 DNA, V gene, D gene, J gene, clone size. The D gene is left open where the match is weak. Rows may omit the clone size; those that give it use once, few, many or a size class.

CDR3 protein: CASSLMDRGINEQYF
CDR3 DNA: TGCGCCAGCAGCTTGATGGACAGGGGGATCAACGAGCAGTACTTC
V gene: TRBV5-1
D gene: TRBD1
J gene: TRBJ2-7
clone size: once

CDR3 protein: CASSQDRGRGLAGYTF
CDR3 DNA: TGTGCCAGCAGCCAAGATAGAGGCAGGGGGCTGGCTGGCTACACCTTC
V gene: TRBV4-2
D gene: TRBD1
J gene: TRBJ1-2
clone size: -

CDR3 protein: CASSFRPTDPTNTEAFF
CDR3 DNA: TGTGCCAGCAGCTTTCGACCGACAGATCCCACGAACACTGAAGCTTTCTTT
V gene: TRBV9
D gene: -
J gene: TRBJ1-1
clone size: -

CDR3 protein: CASSQVKGANNQPQHF
CDR3 DNA: TGTGCCAGCAGCCAAGTGAAGGGGGCGAACAATCAGCCCCAGCATTTT
V gene: TRBV4-2
D gene: TRBD1
J gene: TRBJ1-5
clone size: -

CDR3 protein: CAWSIQGSHTEAFF
CDR3 DNA: TGTGCCTGGAGCATCCAGGGGTCGCACACTGAAGCTTTCTTT
V gene: TRBV30
D gene: -
J gene: TRBJ1-1
clone size: once

CDR3 protein: CASSPRTGEGTEAFF
CDR3 DNA: TGTGCCAGCAGCCCACGGACAGGGGAGGGGACTGAAGCTTTCTTT
V gene: TRBV3-1/TRBV3-2
D gene: TRBD1
J gene: TRBJ1-1
clone size: -

CDR3 protein: CASSLGVNTGELFF
CDR3 DNA: TGTGCCAGTAGTCTCGGGGTAAACACCGGGGAGCTGTTTTTT
V gene: TRBV19
D gene: -
J gene: TRBJ2-2
clone size: -

CDR3 protein: CASSEGQSTNEKLFF
CDR3 DNA: TGTGCCAGCAGTGAAGGACAGTCCACTAATGAAAAACTGTTTTTT
V gene: TRBV2
D gene: -
J gene: TRBJ1-4
clone size: -

CDR3 protein: CASSSFLSGRAGNEQFF
CDR3 DNA: TGTGCCAGCAGTTCCTTTTTGAGCGGGAGGGCTGGGAATGAGCAGTTCTTC
V gene: TRBV5-5
D gene: TRBD2
J gene: TRBJ2-1
clone size: few

CDR3 protein: CASSLPRTGGSYNEQFF
CDR3 DNA: TGTGCCAGCAGCCTACCTCGGACAGGGGGCTCCTACAATGAGCAGTTCTTC
V gene: TRBV5-8
D gene: TRBD1
J gene: TRBJ2-1
clone size: -

CDR3 protein: CASGFQLEETGPRRELFF
CDR3 DNA: TGTGCTAGTGGTTTCCAACTTGAGGAGACAGGACCTCGTCGGGAGCTGTTTTTT
V gene: TRBV12-5
D gene: -
J gene: TRBJ2-2
clone size: -

CDR3 protein: CASSFGQFNSPLHF
CDR3 DNA: TGCGCCAGCAGCTTTGGGCAATTTAATTCACCCCTCCACTTT
V gene: TRBV5-1
D gene: -
J gene: TRBJ1-6
clone size: few

CDR3 protein: CASNQGGGGPQHF
CDR3 DNA: TGTGCCAGCAATCAGGGAGGAGGAGGGCCCCAGCATTTT
V gene: TRBV19
D gene: -
J gene: TRBJ1-5
clone size: -

CDR3 protein: CASSQVSQGARGYTF
CDR3 DNA: TGTGCCAGCAGCCAAGTATCACAGGGGGCTAGAGGCTACACCTTC
V gene: TRBV4-2
D gene: TRBD1
J gene: TRBJ1-2
clone size: -

CDR3 protein: CASSAGAGDTQYF
CDR3 DNA: TGTGCCTCGAGTGCGGGAGCAGGAGATACGCAGTATTTT
V gene: TRBV30
D gene: TRBD2
J gene: TRBJ2-3
clone size: -

CDR3 protein: CASSPRWGDNEKLFF
CDR3 DNA: TGTGCCAGCAGCCCCCGGTGGGGGGATAATGAAAAACTGTTTTTT
V gene: TRBV4-2
D gene: -
J gene: TRBJ1-4
clone size: -

CDR3 protein: CASRPGGSGSYEQYF
CDR3 DNA: TGCGCCAGCCGACCAGGAGGTAGCGGCTCCTACGAGCAGTACTTC
V gene: TRBV5-1
D gene: -
J gene: TRBJ2-7
clone size: -

CDR3 protein: CTSGEGNQPQHF
CDR3 DNA: TGTACCTCAGGGGAGGGAAATCAGCCCCAGCATTTT
V gene: TRBV28
D gene: -
J gene: TRBJ1-5
clone size: once

CDR3 protein: CATSDSTGYNEQFF
CDR3 DNA: TGTGCCACCAGTGATTCCACAGGCTACAATGAGCAGTTCTTC
V gene: TRBV24-1
D gene: -
J gene: TRBJ2-1
clone size: -

CDR3 protein: CASRPTGSNEKLFF
CDR3 DNA: TGCGCCAGCAGGCCGACAGGGAGTAATGAAAAACTGTTTTTT
V gene: TRBV10-2
D gene: TRBD1
J gene: TRBJ1-4
clone size: -

CDR3 protein: CASSLTGQQNTGELFF
CDR3 DNA: TGTGCCAGCAGCTTAACGGGACAGCAGAACACCGGGGAGCTGTTTTTT
V gene: TRBV7-3
D gene: TRBD1
J gene: TRBJ2-2
clone size: -

CDR3 protein: CATSRGRQQSSQETQYF
CDR3 DNA: TGTGCCACCAGCAGAGGTAGACAGCAATCGAGTCAAGAGACCCAGTACTTC
V gene: TRBV15
D gene: -
J gene: TRBJ2-5
clone size: -

CDR3 protein: CASSLGQGAPETQYF
CDR3 DNA: TGCGCCAGCAGCTTGGGACAGGGGGCCCCAGAGACCCAGTACTTC
V gene: TRBV5-1
D gene: TRBD1
J gene: TRBJ2-5
clone size: -

CDR3 protein: CASSESGLLSRETQYF
CDR3 DNA: TGTGCCAGCAGCGAATCGGGACTCCTCTCCCGAGAGACCCAGTACTTC
V gene: TRBV7-9
D gene: -
J gene: TRBJ2-5
clone size: -

CDR3 protein: CASSLSGQGANTIYF
CDR3 DNA: TGTGCCAGCAGTTTGTCGGGACAGGGGGCAAACACCATATATTTT
V gene: TRBV6-6
D gene: TRBD1
J gene: TRBJ1-3
clone size: -

CDR3 protein: CASKTGLAGVVSYEQYF
CDR3 DNA: TGTGCCAGCAAGACCGGACTAGCGGGAGTCGTCTCCTACGAGCAGTACTTC
V gene: TRBV2
D gene: TRBD2
J gene: TRBJ2-7
clone size: -

CDR3 protein: CASSEGQVTSETQYF
CDR3 DNA: TGCGCCAGCAGCGAAGGACAGGTCACGTCGGAGACCCAGTACTTC
V gene: TRBV5-1
D gene: TRBD1
J gene: TRBJ2-5
clone size: -

CDR3 protein: CASSVGGGLYGYTF
CDR3 DNA: TGTGCCAGCAGCGTAGGGGGAGGTCTATATGGCTACACCTTC
V gene: TRBV9
D gene: -
J gene: TRBJ1-2
clone size: -

CDR3 protein: CASKGLIEERRIHQPQHF
CDR3 DNA: TGCGCCAGCAAGGGTTTGATAGAGGAACGGAGGATTCATCAGCCCCAGCATTTT
V gene: TRBV10-1
D gene: -
J gene: TRBJ1-5
clone size: -

CDR3 protein: CASSESAGKPPGELFF
CDR3 DNA: TGCGCCAGCAGTGAGTCGGCGGGGAAACCCCCCGGGGAGCTGTTTTTT
V gene: TRBV10-2
D gene: -
J gene: TRBJ2-2
clone size: -

CDR3 protein: CASSREILAATNTGELFF
CDR3 DNA: TGTGCCAGCAGCAGAGAAATACTAGCGGCGACGAACACCGGGGAGCTGTTTTTT
V gene: TRBV7-2
D gene: TRBD2
J gene: TRBJ2-2
clone size: -

CDR3 protein: CATRWQYF
CDR3 DNA: TGCGCCACCCGTTGGCAGTACTTC
V gene: TRBV10-1
D gene: -
J gene: TRBJ2-7
clone size: -

CDR3 protein: CASREGDRLNTEAFF
CDR3 DNA: TGTGCCAGTAGAGAAGGGGACAGACTCAACACTGAAGCTTTCTTT
V gene: TRBV19
D gene: TRBD1
J gene: TRBJ1-1
clone size: -

CDR3 protein: CASSYSGLAGVVEQFF
CDR3 DNA: TGTGCCAGCAGTTACTCCGGACTAGCGGGAGTGGTTGAGCAGTTCTTC
V gene: TRBV6-5
D gene: TRBD2
J gene: TRBJ2-1
clone size: once

CDR3 protein: CASSRPTNREQETQYF
CDR3 DNA: TGTGCCAGCAGCCGACCGACTAACAGGGAGCAAGAGACCCAGTACTTC
V gene: TRBV7-9
D gene: -
J gene: TRBJ2-5
clone size: -

CDR3 protein: CASSRLAGGTDTQYF
CDR3 DNA: TGTGCCAGCAGCAGACTAGCGGGGGGCACAGATACGCAGTATTTT
V gene: TRBV11-3
D gene: TRBD2
J gene: TRBJ2-3
clone size: -

CDR3 protein: CASSPVTQDRPGELFF
CDR3 DNA: TGTGCCAGCAGCCCTGTAACACAAGACAGGCCGGGAGAGCTGTTTTTT
V gene: TRBV4-2
D gene: -
J gene: TRBJ2-2
clone size: medium-sized

CDR3 protein: CAISGGQDYEQYF
CDR3 DNA: TGTGCCATCAGTGGGGGACAGGACTACGAGCAGTACTTC
V gene: TRBV10-3
D gene: TRBD1
J gene: TRBJ2-7
clone size: -

CDR3 protein: CASSTLAATDTQYF
CDR3 DNA: TGTGCCAGTAGTACTCTAGCGGCCACAGATACGCAGTATTTT
V gene: TRBV19
D gene: TRBD2
J gene: TRBJ2-3
clone size: once

CDR3 protein: CASSNGQGAEDTQYF
CDR3 DNA: TGTGCCAGCAGCAATGGACAGGGGGCGGAAGATACGCAGTATTTT
V gene: TRBV21-1
D gene: -
J gene: TRBJ2-3
clone size: -

CDR3 protein: CASLIADRSMPEAFF
CDR3 DNA: TGCGCCAGCCTGATCGCGGACAGGTCTATGCCTGAAGCTTTCTTT
V gene: TRBV5-1
D gene: TRBD1
J gene: TRBJ1-1
clone size: -

CDR3 protein: CTTEGDRASIAYGYTF
CDR3 DNA: TGCACCACCGAGGGGGACAGGGCCTCCATTGCATATGGCTACACCTTC
V gene: TRBV1
D gene: -
J gene: TRBJ1-2
clone size: -

CDR3 protein: CASSAGPYNQPQHF
CDR3 DNA: TGTGCCAGCAGTGCGGGACCGTACAATCAGCCCCAGCATTTT
V gene: TRBV6-6
D gene: -
J gene: TRBJ1-5
clone size: -

CDR3 protein: CASRPGQGFPPLHF
CDR3 DNA: TGTGCCAGCAGGCCGGGACAGGGCTTCCCACCCCTCCACTTT
V gene: TRBV28
D gene: TRBD1
J gene: TRBJ1-6
clone size: few

CDR3 protein: CASSLTGGSNSPLHF
CDR3 DNA: TGTGCCAGCAGCCTGACAGGGGGTAGTAATTCACCCCTCCACTTT
V gene: TRBV13
D gene: TRBD1
J gene: TRBJ1-6
clone size: -